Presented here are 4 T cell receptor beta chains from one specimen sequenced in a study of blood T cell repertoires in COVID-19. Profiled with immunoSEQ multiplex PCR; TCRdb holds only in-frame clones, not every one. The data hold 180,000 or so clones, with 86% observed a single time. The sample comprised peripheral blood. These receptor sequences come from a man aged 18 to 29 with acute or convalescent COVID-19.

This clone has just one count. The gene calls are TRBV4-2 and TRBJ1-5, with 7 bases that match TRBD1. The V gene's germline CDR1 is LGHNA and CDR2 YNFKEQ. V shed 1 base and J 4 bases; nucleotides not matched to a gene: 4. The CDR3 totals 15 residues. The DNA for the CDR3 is TGTGCCAGCAGCCAAGGAGACAGGGTAAATCAGCCCCAGCATTTT. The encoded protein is CASSQGDRVNQPQHF.

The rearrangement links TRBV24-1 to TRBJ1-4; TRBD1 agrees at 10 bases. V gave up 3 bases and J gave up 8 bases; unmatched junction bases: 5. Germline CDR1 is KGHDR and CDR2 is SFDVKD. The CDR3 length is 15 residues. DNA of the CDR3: TGTGCCACCAGTGATAGCCGGGACAGGGGCGAAAAACTGTTTTTT. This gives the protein CATSDSRDRGEKLFF.

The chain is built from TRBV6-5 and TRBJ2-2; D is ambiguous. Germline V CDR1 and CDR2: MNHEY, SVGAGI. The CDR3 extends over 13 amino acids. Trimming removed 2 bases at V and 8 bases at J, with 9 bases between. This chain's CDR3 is CASSYRPGGELFF. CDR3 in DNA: TGTGCCAGCAGTTACCGGCCCGGGGGGGAGCTGTTTTTT.

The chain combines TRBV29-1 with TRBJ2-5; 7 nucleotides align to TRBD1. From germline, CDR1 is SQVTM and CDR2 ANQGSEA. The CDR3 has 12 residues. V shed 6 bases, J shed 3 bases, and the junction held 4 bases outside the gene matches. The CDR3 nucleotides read TGCAGCGTCCTGGGACAGAAAGAGACCCAGTACTTC. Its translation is CSVLGQKETQYF.